This T cell receptor (beta chain) was found in a study of blood T cell repertoires in COVID-19. Deletions cut 3 bases from V and 8 bases from J, with 11 bases between. This CDR3 has 13 residues. The germline gives CDR1 SGHTA, CDR2 FQGNSA. Methods used by the authors: Amplifying reference gene primers gave estimates of nucleated cell counts. Assay used: immunoSEQ multiplex PCR; TCRdb lists only in-frame clones, some missing. Clonal size and the V and J genes are those of that table, whereas D and trimming came from the DNA. The sample lists under 250,000 clones; about 86% were seen once. The specimen was peripheral blood. The V and J genes are TRBV7-2 and TRBJ2-1; a weak D match, TRBD1 (5 bases). The receptor comes from a man older than 75 with acute or convalescent COVID-19. The CDR3 protein is CASSFTRDYEQFF. CDR3 nucleotide sequence: TGTGCCAGCAGCTTTACCAGGGATTATGAGCAGTTCTTC.